This TCR beta chain originates from a study of cytomegalovirus exposure and HLA in healthy donors (dated by TCRdb to about 2017). Concerning the study at large: In an earlier analysis of 587 of the donors, 250 to 350 Gb of sequence data and 100 million or so unique TCR beta sequences from 150 million to 200 million T cells were reported. About 300 gigabases of sequencing data and tens of millions of unique TCR sequences were included in an early release covering about 700 HLA-typed donors. Of the 300 to 500 genotyped donors, 75% to 85% were placed in the genetic ancestry cluster associated with self-reported Caucasian donors. The study aimed to test whether signatures of past pathogen exposure could be identified by cataloging public T cell receptors. The study used immunosequencing to profile the T cell repertoires of approximately 640 subjects and linked those repertoires to cytomegalovirus serostatus. A separate validation cohort of roughly 120 different subjects was used in addition to the 666-subject first cohort. To predict cytomegalovirus infection status, the study brought together high-throughput TCR immunosequencing, statistical association of individual TCRs with disease status, and machine learning. In a later analysis, previously published TCR beta repertoires from more than 500 donors were re-analyzed and high-resolution HLA genotyping was added so that TCR occurrence patterns could be studied. In the later analysis, no new phenotypic data were used to find candidate immune exposures; instead, reliance was placed on TCR beta sequences and their occurrence across donors. In an earlier analysis of around 540 of the donors, high-throughput TCR beta sequencing was used to judge whether each TCR beta V gene segment behaved as functional or pseudogenic. Alongside the repertoire data, information on donor age, sex, ethnicity and CMV serostatus was compiled. In a later genetic analysis, genome-wide SNP genotypes for about 65% of the roughly 670 donors were used, and that subset was treated as a discovery cohort. Every repertoire in the discovery cohort had been generated on one and the same sequencing platform. HLA typing included class I and class II loci at four-digit resolution. Typing coverage differed by locus: A, B, C, DRB1 and DQB1 were typed in roughly 620-630 donors, DQA1 in about 500, DPA1 in some 610, and DPB1 in 450 to 490. Because of strong linkage in the cohort, five DR-DQ haplotypes were treated as single units for association and clustering. Among some 410 genotyped donors of the cohort, an average of about 240,000 unique TCR beta nucleotide sequences were sequenced per donor, roughly a sixth of them non-productive.

The cohort was made up of hundreds of healthy bone marrow donors. At the time of sampling, every cohort member was nominally healthy, though immune exposures that went unrecorded were likely present. CMV serostatus was positive for approximately 300 and negative for about half of the roughly 700 cohort members, and was not recorded for this donor. Each donor provided a peripheral blood sample, and peripheral blood mononuclear cells were used for TCR beta sequencing. Genomic DNA extraction from the blood cell samples was performed with the Qiagen DNeasy Blood Extraction Kit. What the work shows at the level of the full study, not this receptor alone: According to a later genetic analysis, donors in an Asian-associated ancestry cluster had fewer N-insertions in productive TCRs than the approximately 670-donor mean. According to the authors, the approach could potentially be generalized to other disease states and immunological phenotypes. A later analysis reported that several top co-occurrence clusters appeared linked to parvovirus B19, influenza, CMV and Epstein-Barr virus. Correlated functional status among segregating V segments might be attributable to linkage disequilibrium, but an unknown experimental factor could not be ruled out. In vitro tests confirmed that a few of the cytomegalovirus-associated TCR beta chains recognize cytomegalovirus antigens. In this cohort, only TCR beta chains were sequenced, and detectable features were limited by the absence of alpha or paired-chain data. Specific HLA alleles were associated with roughly 17,000 TCR beta sequences at a false discovery rate of 0.05 in a later analysis. According to a later analysis, most CMV-associated TCR beta chains appeared to be HLA-restricted, and the HLA associations seemed to be driven largely by CMV exposure. In a later analysis, TCR association rates were found to vary across HLA loci, with the most associated TCRs seen for DRB1 alleles and the fewest for HLA-C alleles. A further reported finding was that TCR beta sequences accurately predicted the HLA-A and HLA-B alleles for most subjects in the first cohort. In a later analysis, HLA-associated TCR beta chains showed more clonal expansion and lower generation probabilities than non-associated chains that were equally common. A cluster of highly shared sequence variants was judged likely to represent a technical artifact of the sequencing pipeline. Because HLA typing was missing for some donors at each locus, association tests included only the typed subset. Some IMGT-functional V segments, including TRBV6-2 and TRBV6-3, could not be distinguished by the 87-base-pair reads and were therefore excluded. An association between a missense DCLRE1C variant and V-gene and J-gene trimming of TCR beta chains was found in a later genetic analysis and replicated in an independent cohort. The classifier was reported to diagnose cytomegalovirus status with high specificity and sensitivity in both the original cohort and the validation cohort. Approximately 16 rarely observed V segments, including chromosome 9 orphons, were excluded from the earlier analysis of some 590 of the donors because counts were too low. Sequencing depth was assumed to be roughly uniform across donors in the presence/absence analyses, though that assumption may not hold. The study listed over 150 TCR beta chains as associated with cytomegalovirus. The only immune exposure information available for the cohort was CMV serostatus. While some public TCRs were present in many individuals, most TCR sequences turned up only very rarely across donors. When HLA alleles, especially DR and DQ, strongly co-occurred, attributing TCR associations to individual alleles was difficult. An earlier analysis of some 590 of the donors showed that most TCR beta V segments appeared in productive rearrangements either about 87% or about 30% of the time, which broadly matched IMGT annotations.

Of note for this clone: There is no known antigen for this receptor. The record has no base qualities; no much larger clone is one base away.

The junction carries 13 bases between V and J, which are trimmed by 7 bases and 1 base respectively. In the germline V gene (reference sequence), CDR1 corresponds to PRHDT and CDR2 to FYEKMQ. The CDR3 measures 14 amino acids from cysteine to phenylalanine. The sequence is cut down to CDR3 DNA, 42 bases in frame from base 1. The library was made by the immunoSEQ multiplex PCR assay. For the multiplex PCR, a mixture combining 60 forward primers for TCR Vbeta segments and 13 reverse primers for TCR Jbeta segments was used. The CDR3 region of rearranged TCR beta genes was amplified from genomic DNA with a multiplex PCR assay. The Illumina HiSeq System was used to sequence the amplified TCR beta libraries as 87-base-pair reads. The authors' analysis ran thus. Across the roughly 670 repertoires, a later analysis counted 78 million or so unique TCR beta chains, roughly 11 million of which were shared by at least two donors. Raw reads were error-corrected and collapsed into unique sequences with a nearest-neighbor algorithm that merged closely related sequences to remove PCR and sequencing errors. V, D and J gene segments were assigned by aligning CDR3 sequences to IMGT reference sequences. Each retained sequence needed at least a six-nucleotide match to both a V gene segment and a J gene segment. A rearrangement counted as productive if the CDR3 had no stop codons and remained in frame with V and J, and every other rearrangement counted as non-productive. CDR3 was defined by IMGT convention, running from the second conserved V-encoded cysteine to the conserved J-encoded phenylalanine. The earlier analysis of 587 of the donors excluded sequences that lacked an unambiguous match to a single V gene segment. In an earlier analysis of a few hundred of the donors, V segments were called functional above 56.7% productive rearrangements and were called segregating when the between-donor standard deviation exceeded 5%. A statistical classification framework was built to diagnose cytomegalovirus status from the catalog of TCR beta chain sequences. V and J gene assignment, in a later analysis, came from comparing TCR nucleotide sequences with IMGT/GENE-DB human TR gene sequences. Using the TCRdist pipeline, a later analysis assigned CDR3 sequences along with most-parsimonious VDJ recombination scenarios. A later analysis defined each TCR beta chain by its CDR3 amino acid sequence plus V-gene family, and excluded reads lacking a unique V-gene family. In a later analysis, 500 to 650 highly shared, low-generation-probability nucleotide sequences were removed to address suspected cross-contamination and a sequencing artifact. A later analysis calculated a clonal expansion index for each public chain from normalized within-repertoire ranks of inferred template counts. In a later analysis, generation probabilities were computed with a VDJ recombination model fitted to out-of-frame rearrangements, and the resulting probabilities were checked against IGoR. Hypergeometric tests were used in a later analysis to score TCR-TCR, TCR-HLA and TCR-CMV co-occurrence, with a repertoire-size bias correction applied to the TCR pairs. In a later analysis, false discovery rates were estimated by permuting HLA or CMV assignments 20 times. In a later analysis, co-occurring TCRs were grouped using DBSCAN, with TCRdist sequence similarity added in when clustering inside HLA-allele-positive subsets. Repertoires with fewer than 30,000 or more than 120,000 public chains were left out of co-occurrence clustering, as were a few repertoires with anomalous nucleotide sharing. Sourced from immuneACCESS, this table was stored by TCRdb with only in-frame sequences that have V and J called. A share of the clones is absent; for the studies checked, an unresolved V gene accounts for under half, and the remainder has no known explanation. From that table come the V and J calls and clone size; the DNA was used to work out D and trimming. In this sample the table shows 200,000 to 250,000 clones, about 85% of which occur a single time. The ten largest clones add up to 1% to 1.5% of the sample.

The clonotype was recovered from a human donor in good health. The chain is encoded by TRBV13 joined to TRBJ2-5, with TRBD2 perhaps the D gene, on 6 matching bases. Sequenced material: PBMCs. The CDR3 has the sequence CASTRRGLQETQYF. DNA sequence: TGTGCCAGCACCCGCCGGGGACTCCAAGAGACCCAGTACTTC.